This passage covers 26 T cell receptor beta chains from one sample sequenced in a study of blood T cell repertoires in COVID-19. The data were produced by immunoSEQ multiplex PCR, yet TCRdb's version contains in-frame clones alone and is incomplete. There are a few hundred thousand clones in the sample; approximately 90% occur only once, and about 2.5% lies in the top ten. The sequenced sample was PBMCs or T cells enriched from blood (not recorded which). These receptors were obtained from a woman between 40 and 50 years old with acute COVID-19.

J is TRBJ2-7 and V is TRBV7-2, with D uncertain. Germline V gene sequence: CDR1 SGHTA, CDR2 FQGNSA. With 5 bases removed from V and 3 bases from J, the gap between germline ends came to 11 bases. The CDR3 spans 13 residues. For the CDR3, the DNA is TGTGCCAGCAGCCCCAACTCTTTCTACGAGCAGTACTTC. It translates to CASSPNSFYEQYF.

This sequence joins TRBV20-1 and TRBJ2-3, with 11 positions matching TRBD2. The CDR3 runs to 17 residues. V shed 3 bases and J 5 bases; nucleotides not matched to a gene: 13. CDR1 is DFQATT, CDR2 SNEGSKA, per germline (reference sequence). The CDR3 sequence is CSASASRLAGLGDTQYF. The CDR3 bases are TGCAGTGCTAGTGCCTCCCGACTAGCGGGGTTGGGAGATACGCAGTATTTT.

The CDR3 bases are TGTGCCAGCAGCTTAAGGGGAGCACAGGGAGAGACCCAGTACTTC. The encoded protein is CASSLRGAQGETQYF. The chain joins TRBV7-9 to TRBJ2-5; D might be TRBD1 (6 bases). Per germline, CDR1 SEHNR and CDR2 FQNEAQ (reference sequence). V lost 2 bases, J lost 4 bases, and 14 bases lay in between. This CDR3 is built from 15 residues.

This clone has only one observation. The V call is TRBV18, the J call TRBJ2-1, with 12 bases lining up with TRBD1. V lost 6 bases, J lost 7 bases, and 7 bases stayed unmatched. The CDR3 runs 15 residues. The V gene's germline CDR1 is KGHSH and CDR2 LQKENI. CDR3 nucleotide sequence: TGTGCCAGCTCCCCCGGGACAGGGGGCAGGAATGAGCAGTTCTTC. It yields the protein CASSPGTGGRNEQFF.

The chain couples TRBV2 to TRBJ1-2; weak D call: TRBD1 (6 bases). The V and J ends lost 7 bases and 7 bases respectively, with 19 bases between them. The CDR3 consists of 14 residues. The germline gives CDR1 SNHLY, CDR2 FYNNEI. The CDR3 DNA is TGTGCCAGCACCAAGGGACAACAAAGTTTTGGCTACACCTTC. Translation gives CASTKGQQSFGYTF.

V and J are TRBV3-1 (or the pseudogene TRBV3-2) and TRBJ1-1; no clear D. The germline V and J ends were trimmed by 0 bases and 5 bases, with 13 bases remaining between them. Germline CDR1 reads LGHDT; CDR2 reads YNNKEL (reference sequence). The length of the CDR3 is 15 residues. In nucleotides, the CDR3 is TGTGCCAGCAGCCAAGATCTGGCCGCAGAAACTGAAGCTTTCTTT. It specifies CASSQDLAAETEAFF.

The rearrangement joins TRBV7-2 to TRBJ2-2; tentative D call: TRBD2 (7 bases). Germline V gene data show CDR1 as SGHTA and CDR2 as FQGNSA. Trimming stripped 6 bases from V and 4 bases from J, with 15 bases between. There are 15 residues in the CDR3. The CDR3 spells CASRSRGGATGELFF. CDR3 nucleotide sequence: TGTGCCAGCAGATCCCGCGGGGGCGCCACCGGGGAGCTGTTTTTT.

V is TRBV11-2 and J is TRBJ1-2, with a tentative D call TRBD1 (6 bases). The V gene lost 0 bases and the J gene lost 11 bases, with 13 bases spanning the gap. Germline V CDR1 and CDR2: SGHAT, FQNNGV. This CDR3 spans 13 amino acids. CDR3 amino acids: CASSLDPFTGYTF. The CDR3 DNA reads TGTGCCAGCAGCTTAGATCCGTTTACAGGGTACACCTTC.

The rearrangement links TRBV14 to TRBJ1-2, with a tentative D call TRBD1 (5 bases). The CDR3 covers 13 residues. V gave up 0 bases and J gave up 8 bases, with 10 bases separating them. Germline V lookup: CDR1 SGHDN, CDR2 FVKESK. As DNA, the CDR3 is TGTGCCAGCAGCCAAGACAGGGTAAACGGCTACACCTTC. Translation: CASSQDRVNGYTF.

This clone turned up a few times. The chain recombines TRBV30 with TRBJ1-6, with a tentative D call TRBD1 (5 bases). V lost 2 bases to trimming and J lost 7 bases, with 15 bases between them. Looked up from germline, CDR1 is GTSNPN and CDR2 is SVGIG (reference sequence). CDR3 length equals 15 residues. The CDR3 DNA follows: TGTGCCTGGAGTCCCGAATGGAGGGGAAATTCACCCCTCCACTTT. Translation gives CAWSPEWRGNSPLHF.

Here the CDR3 DNA reads TGTGCCAGCAGCTTAGGGAGATACAATGAGCAGTTCTTC. Translation gives CASSLGRYNEQFF. The rearrangement uses TRBV7-2 and TRBJ2-1; D remains ambiguous. Germline V gives CDR1 SGHTA, CDR2 FQGNSA. V lost 1 base and J 4 bases, leaving 5 bases between the germline ends. The CDR3 is 13 amino acids.

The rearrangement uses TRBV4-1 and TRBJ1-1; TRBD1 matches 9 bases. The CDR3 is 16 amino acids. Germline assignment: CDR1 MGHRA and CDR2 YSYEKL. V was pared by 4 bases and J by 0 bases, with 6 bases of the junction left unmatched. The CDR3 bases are TGCGCCAGCAGCCCACAGGGGGCCTTAATGAACACTGAAGCTTTCTTT. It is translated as CASSPQGALMNTEAFF.

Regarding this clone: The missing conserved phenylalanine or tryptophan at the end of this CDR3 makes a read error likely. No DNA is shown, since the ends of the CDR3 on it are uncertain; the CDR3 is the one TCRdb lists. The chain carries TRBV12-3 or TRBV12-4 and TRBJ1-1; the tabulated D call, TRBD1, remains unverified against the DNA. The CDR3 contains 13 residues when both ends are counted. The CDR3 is CASSLGSGAAQFI.

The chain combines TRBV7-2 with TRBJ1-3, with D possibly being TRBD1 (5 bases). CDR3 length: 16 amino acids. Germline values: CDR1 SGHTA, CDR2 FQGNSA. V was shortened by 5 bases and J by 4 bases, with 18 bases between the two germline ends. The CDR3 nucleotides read TGTGCCAGCAGCCGCTACGGAGCAGGGTCCGGAAACACCATATATTTT. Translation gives CASSRYGAGSGNTIYF.

CDR3 sequence: CASSPRLGDTQYF. The CDR3 nucleotides are TGTGCCAGCAGCCCCCGACTGGGAGATACGCAGTATTTT. This rearrangement joins TRBV11-3 to TRBJ2-3; D call uncertain. This CDR3 region has 13 residues. The germline V and J ends were trimmed by 5 bases and 5 bases, with 11 bases remaining between them. CDR1 is SGHNT and CDR2 is YENEEA in the germline V gene.

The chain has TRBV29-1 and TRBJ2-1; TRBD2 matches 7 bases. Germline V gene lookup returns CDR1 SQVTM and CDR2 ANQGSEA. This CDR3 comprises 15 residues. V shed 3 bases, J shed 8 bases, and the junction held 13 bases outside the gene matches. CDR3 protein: CSVEGGGGFSYEQFF. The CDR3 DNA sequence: TGCAGCGTTGAGGGCGGCGGGGGATTTAGTTATGAGCAGTTCTTC.

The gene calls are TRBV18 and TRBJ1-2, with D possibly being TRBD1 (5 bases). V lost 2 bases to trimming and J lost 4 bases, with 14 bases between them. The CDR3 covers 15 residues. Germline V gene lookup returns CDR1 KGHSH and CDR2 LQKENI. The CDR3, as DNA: TGTGCCAGCTCACCAGCACCGGGGGAGCGCTATGGCTACACCTTC. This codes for CASSPAPGERYGYTF. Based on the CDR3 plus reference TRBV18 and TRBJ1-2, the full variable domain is NAGVMQNPRHLVRRRGQEARLRCSPMKGHSHVYWYRQLPEEGLKFMVYLQKENIIDESGMPKERFSAEFPKEGPSILRIQQVVRGDSAAYFCASSPAPGERYGYTFGSGTRLTVV.

The chain's CDR3 is CASSAFGGLTPRTTDTQYF. The CDR3 nucleotides read TGTGCCAGCAGTGCTTTTGGAGGTCTCACCCCCCGCACCACAGATACGCAGTATTTT. The gene calls are TRBV27 and TRBJ2-3, with D possibly TRBD2 on 5 matching bases. CDR1 is MNHEY, CDR2 SMNVEV, per germline (reference sequence). This CDR3 is 19 amino acids long. V was clipped by 5 bases and J by 2 bases, with 26 bases between them.

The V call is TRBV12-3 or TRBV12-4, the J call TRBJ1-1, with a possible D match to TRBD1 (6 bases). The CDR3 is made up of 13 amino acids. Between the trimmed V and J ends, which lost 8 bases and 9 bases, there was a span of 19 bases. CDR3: CASLDTGQVKAFF. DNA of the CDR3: TGTGCCAGCCTTGATACAGGGCAAGTAAAAGCTTTCTTT.

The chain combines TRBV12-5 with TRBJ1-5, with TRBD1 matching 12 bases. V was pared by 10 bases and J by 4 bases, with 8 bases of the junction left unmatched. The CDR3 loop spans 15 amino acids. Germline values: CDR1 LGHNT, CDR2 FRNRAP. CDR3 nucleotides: TGTGCTACCCTAGGGACAGGGGGCGGTAATCAGCCCCAGCATTTT. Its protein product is CATLGTGGGNQPQHF.

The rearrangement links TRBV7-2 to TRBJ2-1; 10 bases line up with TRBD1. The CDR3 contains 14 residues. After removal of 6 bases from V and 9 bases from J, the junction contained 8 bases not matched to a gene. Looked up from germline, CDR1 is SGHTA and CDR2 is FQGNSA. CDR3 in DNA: TGTGCCAGCAGTTTTGACAGGGGGCAGAGTGAGCAGTTCTTC. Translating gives CASSFDRGQSEQFF. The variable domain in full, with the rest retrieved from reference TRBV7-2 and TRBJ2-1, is GAGVSQSPSNKVTEKGKDVELRCDPISGHTALYWYRQSLGQGLEFLIYFQGNSAPDKSGLPSDRFSAERTGGSVSTLTIQRTQQEDSAVYLCASSFDRGQSEQFFGPGTRLTVL.

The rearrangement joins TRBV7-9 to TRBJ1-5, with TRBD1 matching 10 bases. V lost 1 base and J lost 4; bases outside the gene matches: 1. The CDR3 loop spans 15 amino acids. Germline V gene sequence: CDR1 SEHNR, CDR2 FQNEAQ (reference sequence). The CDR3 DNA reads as TGTGCCAGCAGCTTAGGGGGACAGGGGAATCAGCCCCAGCATTTT. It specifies CASSLGGQGNQPQHF. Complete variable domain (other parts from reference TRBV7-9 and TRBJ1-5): DTGVSQNPRHKITKRGQNVTFRCDPISEHNRLYWYRQTLGQGPEFLTYFQNEAQLEKSRLLSDRFSAERPKGSFSTLEIQRTEQGDSAMYLCASSLGGQGNQPQHFGDGTRLSIL.

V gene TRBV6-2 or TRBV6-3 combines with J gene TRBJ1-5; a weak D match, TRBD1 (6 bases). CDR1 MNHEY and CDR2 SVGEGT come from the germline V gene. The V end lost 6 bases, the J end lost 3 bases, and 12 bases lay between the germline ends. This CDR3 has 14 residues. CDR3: CASSLTGTNQPQHF. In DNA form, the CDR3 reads TGTGCCAGCAGCCTAACAGGGACCAATCAGCCCCAGCATTTT.

The CDR3 nucleotides read TGTGCCACCAGCAGAGGGGGCGTCTCCTTCTCCTACAATGAGCAGTTCTTC. This translates into CATSRGGVSFSYNEQFF. This rearrangement joins TRBV15 to TRBJ2-1; TRBD1 is a possible D gene (5 bases). This CDR3 has 17 residues. Germline V gene data show CDR1 as LNHNV and CDR2 as YYDKDF (reference sequence). V was pared by 1 base and J by 0 bases, with 13 bases between. The full variable domain, rest sourced from reference TRBV15 and TRBJ2-1, is DAMVIQNPRYQVTQFGKPVTLSCSQTLNHNVMYWYQQKSSQAPKLLFHYYDKDFNNEADTPDNFQSRRPNTSFCFLDIRSPGLGDTAMYLCATSRGGVSFSYNEQFFGPGTRLTVL.

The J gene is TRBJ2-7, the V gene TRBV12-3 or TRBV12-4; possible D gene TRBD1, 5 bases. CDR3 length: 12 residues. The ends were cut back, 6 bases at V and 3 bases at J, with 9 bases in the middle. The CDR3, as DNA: TGTGCCAGCAGCTCCGACAGCTACGAGCAGTACTTC. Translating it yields CASSSDSYEQYF.

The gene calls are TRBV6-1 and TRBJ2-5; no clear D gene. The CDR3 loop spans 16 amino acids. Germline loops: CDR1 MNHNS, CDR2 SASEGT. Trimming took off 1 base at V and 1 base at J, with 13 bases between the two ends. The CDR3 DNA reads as TGTGCCAGCAGTGAAGGGCAGGCCGTACGCCAAGAGACCCAGTACTTC. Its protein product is CASSEGQAVRQETQYF.